This TCR beta chain comes out of a study of blood T cell repertoires in COVID-19. Study overall: Both acute and convalescent COVID-19 samples were obtained from the United States, Italy and Spain. The analysed material was cDNA or gDNA that came from T cells, B-cell-depleted T cells, or PBMCs.

Data came from immunoSEQ multiplex PCR; TCRdb stores just in-frame clones and leaves some out. The sample carries approximately 270,000 clones, more than 75% recorded once. This CDR3 spans 14 amino acids. The V end was cut by 5 bases, the J end by 7 bases, with 17 bases between. The germline gives CDR1 MNHEY, CDR2 SVGEGT. The sequenced material came from peripheral blood. This clonotype was sampled from a man between 40 and 49 years old with active or convalescent COVID-19. The genes are TRBV6-2 or TRBV6-3 and TRBJ1-2; tentative D call: TRBD1 (6 bases). The CDR3 region has the DNA TGTGCCAGCAGTGCCCGAGCGGGGGCGTTTGGCTACACCTTC. Translation gives CASSARAGAFGYTF.